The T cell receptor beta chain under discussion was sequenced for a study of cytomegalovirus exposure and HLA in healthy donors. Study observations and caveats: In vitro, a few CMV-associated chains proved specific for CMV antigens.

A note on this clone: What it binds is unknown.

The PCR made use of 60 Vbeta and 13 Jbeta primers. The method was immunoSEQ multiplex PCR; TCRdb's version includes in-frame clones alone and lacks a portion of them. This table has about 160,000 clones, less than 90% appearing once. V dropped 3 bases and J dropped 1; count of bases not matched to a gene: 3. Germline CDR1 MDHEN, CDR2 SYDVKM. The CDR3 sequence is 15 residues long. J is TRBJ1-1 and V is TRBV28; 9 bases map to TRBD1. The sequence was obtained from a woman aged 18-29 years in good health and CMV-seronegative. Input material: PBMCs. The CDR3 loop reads CASSLGGQGNTEAFF. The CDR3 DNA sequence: TGTGCCAGCAGTTTGGGGGGACAGGGGAACACTGAAGCTTTCTTT.